This record concerns one TCR beta chain sequence. No cognate antigen has been identified for it. Base qualities are not provided; no much larger clone lies one nucleotide away. Reading from cysteine to phenylalanine, the CDR3 counts 16 amino acids. The entry retains the CDR3 DNA only, 48 bases that are in frame from base 1. CDR1 and CDR2 are read off the germline V gene (reference sequence) as LNHNV and YYDKDF. V is trimmed back by 0 bases and J by 8 bases, and the junction contains 7 bases that no gene match accounts for. The source of the sample is a study of blood T cell repertoires in COVID-19 (dated by TCRdb to 2020 to 2022). A note on the overall study: Samples covering the acute and convalescent phases of COVID-19 were provided by collaborators in the United States, Italy and Spain. The repertoires were made available in a free public database intended to serve as a resource for research on the immune response to SARS-CoV-2. The material from the prospective study consisted of cDNA or gDNA derived from T cells, B-cell-depleted T cells, or PBMCs. Sample metadata almost always included a de-identified subject ID, COVID-19 status, age in years and sex. Samples were obtained from the ongoing ImmuneRACE study (first 160 participants) and from 1,200 or so subjects provided by 6 global collaborators. Subjects who had been exposed to COVID-19, were actively infected with it, or had recovered from it provided the deeply sampled blood TCRbeta repertoires that made up the dataset. Where available, HLA class I and class II types were taken from metadata supplied by the sample provider and were not determined by assay-based typing. Here is what the overall study found, with its caveats: How much clinical and demographic metadata was included differed by source and by participant, and the metadata was provided uncurated.

The collaborating institutions used their own protocols to collect whole blood in K2EDTA tubes. For TCRbeta analysis, collaborator samples were shipped as frozen whole blood, as isolated PBMCs, or as DNA extracted from either sample type. TCRbeta CDR3 regions were amplified from genomic DNA by means of the immunoSEQ Assay, a bias-controlled multiplex PCR. In the paper's pipeline: Within the assay, amplification of reference gene primers was used to estimate how many nucleated cells each sample contained. To quantify the absolute abundance of each unique TCRbeta CDR3 rearrangement, sequence reads were collapsed and filtered. For each sample, productive Simpson clonality was calculated by taking the square root of Simpson's diversity index across productive rearrangements. TCRdb obtained this table from immuneACCESS and retained in-frame rearrangements with V and J assigned. These tables miss some clones; where compared with another copy, unresolved V genes account for less than half of the shortfall, and the remainder is unexplained. The V and J calls and clone size were taken over from that table, and D and trimming were inferred from the DNA. The table for this sample lists more than 95,000 clones; around 81% of them were counted only once. The ten largest clones represent about 4% of the sample.

This clonotype originated in a woman in her forties or fifties with acute or convalescent COVID-19. Source material: peripheral blood. The sequence is built from TRBV15 and TRBJ2-1, and TRBD2 aligns with 10 junction nucleotides. The base sequence is TGTGCCACCAGCAGAGACCAGCGGGGGGGCAGGCATGAGCAGTTCTTC. The translation is CATSRDQRGGRHEQFF.